This TCR beta chain was captured by sequencing in a study of T-cell reconstitution after alpha-beta-depleted transplantation in children listed by TCRdb under 2016. Study-level background: Using TCR repertoire profiling, the study quantitatively followed how T-cell immune reconstitution unfolded in children after TCRalphabeta/CD19-depleted allogeneic hematopoietic cell transplantation.

Library preparation was by PCR. Sequencing instrument: Illumina HiSeq 2500. TCR library preparation used molecular barcoding, with unique molecular identifiers applied to normalize quantification of the TCRbeta repertoire. TCRdb reran the public reads through fastp at Q25 and MiXCR, keeping productive beta chains. All rows with the same CDR3 protein become a single entry with the most common DNA and genes. The sample has about 120,000 distinct CDR3 sequences on record, approximately 10% of them singletons. The ten most abundant clones make up less than 40% of the sample. Study-level results and caveats: The high TCRbeta diversity at day 60 in some patients was ascribed to recipient T cells and intrathymic progenitors that had survived conditioning. The apparently early alphabetaT-cell count recovery about two months after transplant was reportedly dependent on only several hundred rapidly expanded clones derived from non-depleted graft cells. The frequencies of hyperexpanded clones fell over the following months, and after one year, T-cell counts and TCRbeta diversity were mostly attributed to newly produced T cells.

V and J are truncated by 2 bases and 0 bases respectively, leaving an intervening sequence of 8 bases. The CDR1 and CDR2 encoded by the germline V gene are SGHRS and YFSETQ. Including cysteine and phenylalanine, the CDR3 has 14 amino acids. This entry keeps only the CDR3 DNA: 42 bases, framed from base 1. This sample's treatment or condition label indicates: allogeneic hematopoietic cell transplantation with graft depleted of TCRalphabeta T cells and CD19 B cells. The transplant recipients were children given TCRalphabeta/CD19-depleted allogeneic hematopoietic cell grafts. Comments on this clonotype: Its recognized antigen is unknown. No clone much larger than this one lies a single base away; base qualities are absent.

The receptor's source is a boy aged 2 to 10 with acute lymphoblastic leukemia, due to receive a stem cell transplant. Recombination connected TRBV5-1 to TRBJ1-1; D gene: possibly TRBD1, on 5 matching bases. Sequenced material: PBMCs, taken before TCRalphabeta/CD19-depleted stem cell transplant. The bases are TGCGCCAGCAGCTTCCGGGACCTGAACACTGAAGCTTTCTTT. It translates to CASSFRDLNTEAFF.